The T cell receptor (beta chain) under discussion was sequenced for a study of T cell changes during pregnancy in multiple sclerosis. Clones were read by immunoSEQ multiplex PCR, and TCRdb kept only the in-frame ones, dropping some. The sample includes more than 25,000 clones, 91% of them seen just once. After removal of 0 bases from V and 5 bases from J, the junction contained 3 bases not matched to a gene. The CDR3 consists of 15 residues. Germline lookup yields CDR1 SGHTA and CDR2 FQGNSA. The specimen comprised CD8+ T cells from peripheral blood mononuclear cells, sampled in the second trimester of pregnancy. This TCR was sampled from a female donor in good health, enrolled as a control in a pregnancy study. The V and J genes are TRBV7-2 and TRBJ2-2; 7 bases are shared with TRBD2. CDR3 residues: CASSLAGGRTGELFF. CDR3 in DNA: TGTGCCAGCAGCTTAGCGGGGGGGAGGACCGGGGAGCTGTTTTTT. The entire variable domain, with the rest obtained from reference TRBV7-2 and TRBJ2-2, is as follows: GAGVSQSPSNKVTEKGKDVELRCDPISGHTALYWYRQSLGQGLEFLIYFQGNSAPDKSGLPSDRFSAERTGGSVSTLTIQRTQQEDSAVYLCASSLAGGRTGELFFGEGSRLTVL.